This is a list of T cell receptor beta chains from one sample in a study of response to subunit inactivated influenza vaccine. TCRdb ran MiXCR on the RT-PCR reads and lists one entry per CDR3 protein. The repertoire holds 600,000 to 700,000 distinct CDR3 sequences, with 14% as singletons. The starting material was PBMCs from blood, obtained about 14 days before vaccination. The receptors come from a man aged 50-60 years who received an inactivated influenza vaccine. Both conserved end residues are part of each CDR3. A D gene is named only where the DNA matches it firmly. Clone size appears in some rows only: once, few, many, or a class for an expanded clone.

>TRBV4-3|TRBJ2-7|TRBD2|few
TGCGCCAGCAGCCAAGGGCGTGTCACTAGCGGATCCTACGAGCAGTACTTC
CASSQGRVTSGSYEQYF
>TRBV5-1|TRBJ1-6|NA|many
TGCGCCAGCAGCTTGGGACAGCCTTACTCCTATAATTCACCCCTCCACTTT
CASSLGQPYSYNSPLHF
>TRBV19|TRBJ2-1|NA|NA
TGTGCCAGTAGTATAGCCTCGGGAGCTTACAATGAGCAGTTCTTC
CASSIASGAYNEQFF
>TRBV20-1|TRBJ1-1|NA|few
TGCAGTGCCAAGGGGATAAAGGAAACTGAAGCTTTCTTT
CSAKGIKETEAFF
>TRBV30|TRBJ2-2|TRBD2|NA
TGTGCCTGGAGTGTATCCAGCGGGGCCGGGGAGCTGTTTTTT
CAWSVSSGAGELFF
>TRBV7-2|TRBJ1-2|NA|many
TGTGCCAGCACCCCGACAGGAAATAACTATGGCTACACCTTC
CASTPTGNNYGYTF
>TRBV11-1|TRBJ2-1|NA|NA
TGTGCCAGCAGCTTACCTCAAGGCGGCAATGAGCAGTTCTTC
CASSLPQGGNEQFF
>TRBV7-9|TRBJ2-7|NA|few
TGTGCCAGCAGCGCCGAATACGAGCAGTACTTC
CASSAEYEQYF
>TRBV6-5|TRBJ1-1|NA|few
TGTGCCAGCAGTTATCCCTCGACTGGCTACACTGAAGCTTTCTTT
CASSYPSTGYTEAFF
>TRBV6-5|TRBJ1-1|NA|NA
TGTGCCAGCAGTTACGATGGCCAGAACACTGAAGCTTGCTTT
CASSYDGQNTEACF
>TRBV15|TRBJ2-1|NA|NA
TGTGCCACCAGCACCGTCCCCTTCTACAATGAGCAGTTCTTC
CATSTVPFYNEQFF
>TRBV10-3|TRBJ2-7|TRBD1|many
TGTGCCATCAGTGAGGGACAGGAATACGAGCAGTACTTC
CAISEGQEYEQYF
>TRBV28|TRBJ1-6|NA|many
TGTGCCAGCAGTTTAACAGGTTACAATAATTCACCCCTCCACTTT
CASSLTGYNNSPLHF
>TRBV28|TRBJ1-5|TRBD1|NA
TGTGCCAGCAGTTTTGTGACAGGGGGCAATCAGCCCCAGCATTTT
CASSFVTGGNQPQHF
>TRBV20-1|TRBJ2-2|TRBD2|few
TGCAGTGCTCCTCGAGCGGGAGGGCCCACCGGGGAGCTGTTTTTT
CSAPRAGGPTGELFF
>TRBV6-2/TRBV6-3|TRBJ1-1|TRBD1|few
TGTGCCAGCAGTACCCCCTCGGGACAGATGAACACTGAAGCTTTCTTT
CASSTPSGQMNTEAFF
>TRBV25-1|TRBJ2-2|NA|NA
TGTGCCAGCAGTGAATCTGTCACCGGGGAGCTGTTTTTT
CASSESVTGELFF
>TRBV5-1|TRBJ2-2|NA|many
TGCGCCAGCAGCCGTCCAGGGGCTTCGGCCGGGGAGCTGTTTTTT
CASSRPGASAGELFF
>TRBV3-1|TRBJ2-3|TRBD2|NA
TGTGCCAGCAGCCTAGCGGGAGGGCCTCGCACAGATACGCAGTATTTT
CASSLAGGPRTDTQYF
>TRBV4-1|TRBJ2-2|NA|NA
TGCGCCAGCAGCCCTATACAGGGTGCGAACACCGGGGAGCTGTTTTTT
CASSPIQGANTGELFF
>TRBV11-2|TRBJ2-2|NA|few
TGTGCCAGCAGCTTAGAGCGTTCGGGGGCCACCGGGGAGCTGTTTTTT
CASSLERSGATGELFF
>TRBV5-1|TRBJ2-1|NA|few
TGCGCCAGCAGCTTTGAGTTCTTC
CASSFEFF
>TRBV20-1|TRBJ2-1|TRBD1|few
TGCAGTGCTAGAGCATACAGGGGTAATGAGCAGTTCTTC
CSARAYRGNEQFF
>TRBV14|TRBJ2-3|TRBD2|few
TGTGCCAGCAGCCAAGTTAAGGCGACTAGCGGGAGTCTTGATACGCAGTATTTT
CASSQVKATSGSLDTQYF
>TRBV6-2/TRBV6-3|TRBJ2-1|TRBD2|few
TGTGCCAGCACCACTCAGCGGGAGTACTATAATGAGCAGTTCTTC
CASTTQREYYNEQFF
>TRBV20-1|TRBJ2-7|NA|many
TGCAGTGCAGAAAGGGGGACCTACGAGCAGTACTTC
CSAERGTYEQYF
>TRBV20-1|TRBJ2-1|NA|many
TGCAGTGCTAGATCCTACAATGAGCAGTTCTTC
CSARSYNEQFF
>TRBV5-1|TRBJ1-1|NA|few
TGCGCCAGCAGCTACAGGGAACGCACTGAAGCTTTCTTT
CASSYRERTEAFF
>TRBV20-1|TRBJ2-1|NA|few
TGCAGTGCTAGAGGTTTGCAGGTCACTGAGCAGTTCTTC
CSARGLQVTEQFF
>TRBV20-1|TRBJ2-1|NA|NA
TGCAGTGCTAGGGACAATGCCCTCTCAAGCTCCTACAATGAGCAGTTCTTC
CSARDNALSSSYNEQFF
>TRBV7-9|TRBJ2-3|TRBD2|NA
TGTGCCAGCAGCTCTGGACTAGCGGGGACGAATACGCAGTATTTT
CASSSGLAGTNTQYF
>TRBV5-1|TRBJ1-5|TRBD1|many
TGCGCCAGCAGCTACAGGGGTGGTCAGCCCCAGCATTTT
CASSYRGGQPQHF
>TRBV10-2|TRBJ2-3|NA|many
TGTGCCAGCGGTAGCACAGATACGCAGTATTTT
CASGSTDTQYF
>TRBV7-3|TRBJ2-1|TRBD2|NA
TGTGCCAGCAGCTTAACGGCGGGACTAGCGGGAGGTGAGCAGTTCTTC
CASSLTAGLAGGEQFF
>TRBV7-9|TRBJ1-4|NA|few
TGTGCCAGCAGCGCGGGACCTCGACTGTTTTTT
CASSAGPRLFF
>TRBV20-1|TRBJ2-2|NA|few
TGCAGTGCTCGACCGAGGGTCGAGATCGGGGAGCTGTTTTTT
CSARPRVEIGELFF
>TRBV28|TRBJ2-7|NA|few
TGTGCCAGCACTCGAGAGAAACCCTACGAGCAGTACTTC
CASTREKPYEQYF
>TRBV28|TRBJ2-7|NA|NA
TGTGCCAGCAGTTTTCGGGTGGCGTCGTACGAGCAGTACTTC
CASSFRVASYEQYF
>TRBV5-1|TRBJ2-5|NA|NA
TGCGCCAGCAGCTTGTGGAGGGGCGCGCGCCAAGAGACCCAGTACTTC
CASSLWRGARQETQYF
>TRBV5-1|TRBJ2-7|NA|NA
TGCGCCAGCAGCTATGGACTAGGGGGCTACGAGCAGTACTTC
CASSYGLGGYEQYF